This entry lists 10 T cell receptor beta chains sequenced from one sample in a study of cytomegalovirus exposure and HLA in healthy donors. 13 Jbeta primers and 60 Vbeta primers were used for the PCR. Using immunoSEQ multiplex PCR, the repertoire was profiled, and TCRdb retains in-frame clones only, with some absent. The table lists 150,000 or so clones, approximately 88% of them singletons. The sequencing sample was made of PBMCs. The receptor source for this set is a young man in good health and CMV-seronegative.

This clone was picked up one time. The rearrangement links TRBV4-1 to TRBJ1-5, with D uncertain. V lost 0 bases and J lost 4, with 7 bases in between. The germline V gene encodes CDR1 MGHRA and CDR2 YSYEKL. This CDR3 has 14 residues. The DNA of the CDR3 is TGCGCCAGCAGCCAAGAGGAGGGAAATCAGCCCCAGCATTTT. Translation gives CASSQEEGNQPQHF.

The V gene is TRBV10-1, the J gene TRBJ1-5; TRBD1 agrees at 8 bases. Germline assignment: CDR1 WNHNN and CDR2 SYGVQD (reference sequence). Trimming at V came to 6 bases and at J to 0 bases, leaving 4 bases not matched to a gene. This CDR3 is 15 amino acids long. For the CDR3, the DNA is TGCGCCAGCAGATACAGGGGGTGTAGCAATCAGCCCCAGCATTTT. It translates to CASRYRGCSNQPQHF.

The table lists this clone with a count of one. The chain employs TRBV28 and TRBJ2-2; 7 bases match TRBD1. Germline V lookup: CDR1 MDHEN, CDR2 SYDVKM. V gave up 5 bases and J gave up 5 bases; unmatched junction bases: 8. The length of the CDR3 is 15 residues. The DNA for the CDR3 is TGTGCCAGCAGTCTACACTCGACAGGGACCGGGGAGCTGTTTTTT. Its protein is CASSLHSTGTGELFF.

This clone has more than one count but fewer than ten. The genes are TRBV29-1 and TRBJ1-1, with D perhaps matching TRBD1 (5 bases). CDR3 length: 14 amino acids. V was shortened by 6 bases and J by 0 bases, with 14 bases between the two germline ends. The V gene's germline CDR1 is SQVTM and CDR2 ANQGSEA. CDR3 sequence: CSVNRQSMNTEAFF. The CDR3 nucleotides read TGCAGCGTGAATCGACAGAGCATGAACACTGAAGCTTTCTTT.

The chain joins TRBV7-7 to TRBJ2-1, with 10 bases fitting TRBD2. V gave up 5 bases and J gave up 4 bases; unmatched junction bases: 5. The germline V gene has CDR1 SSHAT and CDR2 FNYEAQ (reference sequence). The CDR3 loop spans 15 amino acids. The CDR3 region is CASSPGLAVYNEQFF. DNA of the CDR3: TGTGCCAGCAGCCCAGGACTAGCGGTTTACAATGAGCAGTTCTTC.

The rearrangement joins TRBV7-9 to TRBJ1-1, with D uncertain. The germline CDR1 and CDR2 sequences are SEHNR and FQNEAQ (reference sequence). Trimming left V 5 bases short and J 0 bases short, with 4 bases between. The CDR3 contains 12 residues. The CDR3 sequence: CASSPMNTEAFF. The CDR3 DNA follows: TGTGCCAGCAGCCCTATGAACACTGAAGCTTTCTTT.

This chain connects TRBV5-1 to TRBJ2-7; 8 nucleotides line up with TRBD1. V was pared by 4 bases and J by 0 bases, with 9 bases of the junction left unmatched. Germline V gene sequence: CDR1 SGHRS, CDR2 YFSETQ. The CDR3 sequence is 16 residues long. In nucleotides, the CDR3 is TGCGCCAGCAGCGGCACCGGGACAGGTGTCTCCTACGAGCAGTACTTC. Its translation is CASSGTGTGVSYEQYF.

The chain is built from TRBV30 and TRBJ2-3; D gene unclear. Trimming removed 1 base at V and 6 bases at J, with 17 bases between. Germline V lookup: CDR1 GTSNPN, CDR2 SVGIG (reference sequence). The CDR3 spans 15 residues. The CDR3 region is CAWSGAALPVDTQYF. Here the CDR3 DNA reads TGTGCCTGGAGTGGGGCAGCATTACCCGTGGATACGCAGTATTTT.

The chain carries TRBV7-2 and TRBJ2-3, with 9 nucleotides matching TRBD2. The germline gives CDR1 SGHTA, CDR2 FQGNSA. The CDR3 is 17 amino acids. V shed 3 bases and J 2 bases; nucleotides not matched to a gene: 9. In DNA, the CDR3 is TGTGCCAGCAGCTTGAGCGCCGGGACTAGCATCACAGATACGCAGTATTTT. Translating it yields CASSLSAGTSITDTQYF.

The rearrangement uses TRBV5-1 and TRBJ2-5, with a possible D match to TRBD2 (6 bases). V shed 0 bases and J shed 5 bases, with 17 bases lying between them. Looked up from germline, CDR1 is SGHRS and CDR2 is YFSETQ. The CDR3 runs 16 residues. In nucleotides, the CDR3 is TGCGCCAGCAGCTTGGGATTCGGGAGCGTCATGGAGACCCAGTACTTC. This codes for CASSLGFGSVMETQYF.